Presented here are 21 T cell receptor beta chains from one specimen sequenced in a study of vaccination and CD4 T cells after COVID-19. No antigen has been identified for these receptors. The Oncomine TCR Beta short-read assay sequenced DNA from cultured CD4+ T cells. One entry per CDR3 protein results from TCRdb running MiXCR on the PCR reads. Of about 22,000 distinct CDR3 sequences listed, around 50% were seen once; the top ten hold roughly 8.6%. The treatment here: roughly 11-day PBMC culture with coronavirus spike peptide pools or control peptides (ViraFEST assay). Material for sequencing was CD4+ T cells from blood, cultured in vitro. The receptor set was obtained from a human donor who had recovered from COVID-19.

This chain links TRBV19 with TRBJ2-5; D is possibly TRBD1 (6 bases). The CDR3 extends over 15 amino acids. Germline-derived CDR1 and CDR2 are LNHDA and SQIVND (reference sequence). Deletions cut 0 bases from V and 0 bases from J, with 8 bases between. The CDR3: CASSIDQGYQETQYF. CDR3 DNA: TGTGCCAGTAGTATAGATCAGGGGTACCAAGAGACCCAGTACTTC.

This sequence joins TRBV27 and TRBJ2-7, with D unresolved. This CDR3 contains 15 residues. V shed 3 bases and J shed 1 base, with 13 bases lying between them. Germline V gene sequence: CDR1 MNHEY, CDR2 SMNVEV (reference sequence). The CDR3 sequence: CASSFFLPLSYEQYF. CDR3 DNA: TGTGCCAGCAGTTTTTTCTTGCCGCTGTCCTACGAGCAGTACTTC.

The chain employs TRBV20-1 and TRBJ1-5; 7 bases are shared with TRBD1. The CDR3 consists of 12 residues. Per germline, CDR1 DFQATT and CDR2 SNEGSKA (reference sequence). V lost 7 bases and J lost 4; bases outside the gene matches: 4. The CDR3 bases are TGCAGTGTCACACAGGGGAATCAGCCCCAGCATTTT. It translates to CSVTQGNQPQHF.

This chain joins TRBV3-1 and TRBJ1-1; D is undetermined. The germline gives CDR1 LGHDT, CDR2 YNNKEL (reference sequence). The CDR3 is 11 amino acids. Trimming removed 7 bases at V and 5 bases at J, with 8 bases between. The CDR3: CASKGATEAFF. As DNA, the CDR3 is TGTGCCAGCAAGGGCGCGACTGAAGCTTTCTTT.

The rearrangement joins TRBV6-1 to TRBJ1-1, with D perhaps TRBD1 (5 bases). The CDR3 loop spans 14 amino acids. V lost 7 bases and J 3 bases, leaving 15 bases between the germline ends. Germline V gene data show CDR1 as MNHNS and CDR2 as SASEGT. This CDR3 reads CASTRSRVDTEAFF. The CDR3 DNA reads TGTGCCAGCACCCGAAGCAGGGTGGACACTGAAGCTTTCTTT.

Written as DNA, the CDR3 is TGTGCCAGCAGCTTAGAAGGGGTGGACTACACCTTC. This codes for CASSLEGVDYTF. The chain employs TRBV11-3 and TRBJ1-2; weak D call: TRBD1 (5 bases). The ends were cut back, 0 bases at V and 10 bases at J, with 9 bases in the middle. Germline V CDR1 and CDR2: SGHNT, YENEEA. CDR3 size: 12 residues.

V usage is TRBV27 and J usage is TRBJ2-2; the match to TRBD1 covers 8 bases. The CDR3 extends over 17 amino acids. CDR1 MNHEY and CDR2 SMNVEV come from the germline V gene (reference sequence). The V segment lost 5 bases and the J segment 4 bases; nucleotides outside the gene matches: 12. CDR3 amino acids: CASSPSGLTGGTGELFF. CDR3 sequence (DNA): TGTGCCAGCAGTCCGTCGGGTCTAACAGGGGGCACCGGGGAGCTGTTTTTT.

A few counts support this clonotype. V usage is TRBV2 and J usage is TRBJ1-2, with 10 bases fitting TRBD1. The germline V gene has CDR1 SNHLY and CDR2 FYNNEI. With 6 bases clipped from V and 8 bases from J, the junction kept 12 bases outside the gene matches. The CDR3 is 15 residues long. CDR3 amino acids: CASSQDRGRVGGYTF. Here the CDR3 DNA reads TGTGCCAGCAGCCAAGACAGGGGGCGAGTAGGAGGCTACACCTTC.

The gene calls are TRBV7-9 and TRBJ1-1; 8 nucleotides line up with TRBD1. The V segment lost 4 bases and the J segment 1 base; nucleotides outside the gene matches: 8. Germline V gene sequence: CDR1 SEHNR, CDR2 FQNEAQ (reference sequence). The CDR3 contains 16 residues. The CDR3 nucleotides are TGTGCCAGCAGCTCCCCCAGACAGGGGCCGAACACTGAAGCTTTCTTT. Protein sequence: CASSSPRQGPNTEAFF.

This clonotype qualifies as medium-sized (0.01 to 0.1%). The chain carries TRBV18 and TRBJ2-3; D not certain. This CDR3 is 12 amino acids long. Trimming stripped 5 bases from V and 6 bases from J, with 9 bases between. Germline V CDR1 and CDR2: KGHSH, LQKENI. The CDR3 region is CASSSYGDTQYF. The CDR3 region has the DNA TGTGCCAGCTCATCCTATGGGGATACGCAGTATTTT.

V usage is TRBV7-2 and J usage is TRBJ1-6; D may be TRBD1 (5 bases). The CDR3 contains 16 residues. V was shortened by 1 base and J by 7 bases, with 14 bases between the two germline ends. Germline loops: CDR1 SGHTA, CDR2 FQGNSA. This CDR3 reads CASSLDYVRVNSPLHF. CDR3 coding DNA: TGTGCCAGCAGCTTAGACTATGTCAGGGTGAATTCACCCCTCCACTTT. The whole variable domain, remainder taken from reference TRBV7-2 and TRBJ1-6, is GAGVSQSPSNKVTEKGKDVELRCDPISGHTALYWYRQSLGQGLEFLIYFQGNSAPDKSGLPSDRFSAERTGGSVSTLTIQRTQQEDSAVYLCASSLDYVRVNSPLHFGNGTRLTVT.

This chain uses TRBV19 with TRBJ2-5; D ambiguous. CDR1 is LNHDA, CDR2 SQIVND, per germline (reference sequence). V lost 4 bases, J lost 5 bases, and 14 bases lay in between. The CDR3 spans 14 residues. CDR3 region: CASSTTTTSETQYF. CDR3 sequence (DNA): TGTGCCAGTAGTACCACCACAACGTCTGAGACCCAGTACTTC.

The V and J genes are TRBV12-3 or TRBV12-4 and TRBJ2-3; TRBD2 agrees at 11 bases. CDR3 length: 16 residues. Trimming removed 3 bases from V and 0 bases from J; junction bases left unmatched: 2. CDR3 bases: TGTGCCAGCAGTTTGAGGACTAGCGGGAGCACAGATACGCAGTATTTT. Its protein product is CASSLRTSGSTDTQYF.

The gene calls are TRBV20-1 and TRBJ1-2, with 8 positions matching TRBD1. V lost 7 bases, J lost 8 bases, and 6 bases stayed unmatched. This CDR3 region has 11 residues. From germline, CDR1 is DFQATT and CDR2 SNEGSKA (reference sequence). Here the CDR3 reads CSVQGARGYTF. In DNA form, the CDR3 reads TGCAGTGTTCAGGGGGCGCGGGGCTACACCTTC.

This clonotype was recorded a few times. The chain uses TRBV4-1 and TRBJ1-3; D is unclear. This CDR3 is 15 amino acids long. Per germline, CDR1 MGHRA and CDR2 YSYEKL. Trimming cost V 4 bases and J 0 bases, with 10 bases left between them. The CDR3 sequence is CASSRDRSSGNTIYF. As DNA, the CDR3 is TGCGCCAGCAGCCGTGACCGAAGCTCTGGAAACACCATATATTTT.

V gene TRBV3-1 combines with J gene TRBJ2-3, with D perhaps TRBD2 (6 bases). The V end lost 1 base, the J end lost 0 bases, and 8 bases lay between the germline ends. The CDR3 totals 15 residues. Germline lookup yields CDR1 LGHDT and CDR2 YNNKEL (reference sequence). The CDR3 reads CASSQVAGSTDTQYF. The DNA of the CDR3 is TGTGCCAGCAGCCAAGTGGCGGGAAGCACAGATACGCAGTATTTT.

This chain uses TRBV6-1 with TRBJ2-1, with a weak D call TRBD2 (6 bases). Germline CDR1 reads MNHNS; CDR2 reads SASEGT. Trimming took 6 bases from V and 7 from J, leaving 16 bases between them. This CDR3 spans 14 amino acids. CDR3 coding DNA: TGTGCCAGCAGAAGAGGAGGGTCTGGGAATGAGCAGTTCTTC. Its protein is CASRRGGSGNEQFF.

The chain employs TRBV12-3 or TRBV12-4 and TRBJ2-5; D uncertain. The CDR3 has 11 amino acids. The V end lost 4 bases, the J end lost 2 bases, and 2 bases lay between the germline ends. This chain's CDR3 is CASSWQETQYF. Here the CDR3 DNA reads TGTGCCAGCAGTTGGCAAGAGACCCAGTACTTC.

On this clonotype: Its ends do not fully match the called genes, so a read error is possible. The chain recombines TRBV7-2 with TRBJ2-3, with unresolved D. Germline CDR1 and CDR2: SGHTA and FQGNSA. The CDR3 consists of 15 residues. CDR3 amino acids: CASSLMGQGTDTQYF. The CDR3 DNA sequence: TGTGCTAGCAGCTTAATGGGTCAGGGCACAGATACGCAGTATTTT.

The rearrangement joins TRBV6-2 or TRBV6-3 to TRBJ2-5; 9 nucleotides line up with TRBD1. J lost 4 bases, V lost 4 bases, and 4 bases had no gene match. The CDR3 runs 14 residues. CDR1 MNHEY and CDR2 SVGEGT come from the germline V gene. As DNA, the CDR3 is TGTGCCAGCAGTTCCGGGACAGGGATAGAGACCCAGTACTTC. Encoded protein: CASSSGTGIETQYF.

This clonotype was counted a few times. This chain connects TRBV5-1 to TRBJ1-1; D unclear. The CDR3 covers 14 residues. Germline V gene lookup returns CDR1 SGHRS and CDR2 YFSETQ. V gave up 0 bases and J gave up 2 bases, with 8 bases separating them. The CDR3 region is CASSLGSDNTEAFF. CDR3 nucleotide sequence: TGCGCCAGCAGCTTGGGGTCAGACAACACTGAAGCTTTCTTT.